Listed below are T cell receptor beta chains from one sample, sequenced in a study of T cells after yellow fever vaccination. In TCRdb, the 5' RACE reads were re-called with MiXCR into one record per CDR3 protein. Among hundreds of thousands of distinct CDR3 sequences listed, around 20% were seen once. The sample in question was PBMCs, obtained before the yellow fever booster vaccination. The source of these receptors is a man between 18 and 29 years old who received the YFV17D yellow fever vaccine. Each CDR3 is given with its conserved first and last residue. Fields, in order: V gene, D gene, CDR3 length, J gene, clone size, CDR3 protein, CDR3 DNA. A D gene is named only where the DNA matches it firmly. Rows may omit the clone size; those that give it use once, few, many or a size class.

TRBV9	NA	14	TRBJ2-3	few	CASSVQRNTDTQYF	TGTGCCAGCAGCGTTCAACGGAACACAGATACGCAGTATTTT
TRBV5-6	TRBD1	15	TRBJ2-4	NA	CASSSRQGDKNIQYF	TGTGCCAGCAGCTCACGACAGGGGGACAAAAACATTCAGTACTTC
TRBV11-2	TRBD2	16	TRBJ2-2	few	CASSLRLAGEAGELFF	TGTGCCAGCAGCTTAAGACTAGCGGGGGAGGCCGGGGAGCTGTTTTTT
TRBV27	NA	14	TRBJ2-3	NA	CATRVAGITDTQYF	TGTGCCACCCGAGTTGCGGGGATCACAGATACGCAGTATTTT
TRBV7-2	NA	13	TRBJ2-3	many	CASSLGNGDTQYF	TGTGCCAGCAGCTTAGGGAACGGGGATACGCAGTATTTT
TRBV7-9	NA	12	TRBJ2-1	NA	CASSLQNNEQFF	TGTGCCAGCAGCCTTCAGAACAATGAGCAGTTCTTC
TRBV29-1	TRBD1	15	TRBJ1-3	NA	CSVQGTGTPGNTIYF	TGCAGCGTCCAGGGGACAGGCACCCCTGGAAACACCATATATTTT
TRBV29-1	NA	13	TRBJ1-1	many	CSVAQGWNTEAFF	TGCAGCGTTGCCCAGGGGTGGAACACTGAAGCTTTCTTT
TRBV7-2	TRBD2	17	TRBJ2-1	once	CASSLEGGGGSYNEQFF	TGTGCCAGCAGCTTAGAGGGCGGGGGGGGCTCCTACAATGAGCAGTTCTTC
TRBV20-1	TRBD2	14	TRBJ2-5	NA	CSAGISGGQETQYF	TGCAGTGCTGGGATCAGCGGGGGCCAAGAGACCCAGTACTTC
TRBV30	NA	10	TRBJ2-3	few	CAWGLDTQYF	TGTGCCTGGGGGCTAGATACGCAGTATTTT
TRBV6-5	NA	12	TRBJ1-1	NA	CASSYGQGVAFF	TGTGCCAGCAGTTACGGACAAGGTGTAGCTTTCTTT
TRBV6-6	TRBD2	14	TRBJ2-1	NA	CASSSQERTSGRFF	TGTGCCAGCAGTTCCCAAGAACGGACTAGCGGGCGGTTCTTC
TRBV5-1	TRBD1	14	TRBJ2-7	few	CASSLAGTGNEQYF	TGCGCCAGCAGCCTGGCCGGGACAGGGAACGAGCAGTACTTC
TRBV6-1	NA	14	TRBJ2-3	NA	CASRGLGYTDTQYF	TGTGCCAGCAGGGGACTGGGATACACAGATACGCAGTATTTT
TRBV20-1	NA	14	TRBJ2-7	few	CSALPGRSSYEQYF	TGCAGTGCTCTCCCGGGCAGGAGCTCCTACGAGCAGTACTTC
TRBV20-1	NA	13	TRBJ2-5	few	CSAKRRGGETQYF	TGCAGTGCTAAGCGCCGGGGCGGGGAGACCCAGTACTTC
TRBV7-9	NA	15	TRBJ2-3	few	CASSSSVGGRDTQYF	TGTGCCAGCAGCTCCTCTGTGGGGGGTAGAGATACGCAGTATTTT
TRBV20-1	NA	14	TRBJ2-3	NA	CSATTRSGTDTQYF	TGCAGTGCAACTACTAGGTCGGGCACAGATACGCAGTATTTT
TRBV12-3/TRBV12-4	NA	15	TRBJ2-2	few	CASSYPPGPSGELFF	TGTGCCAGCAGTTACCCCCCGGGACCCTCCGGGGAGCTGTTTTTT
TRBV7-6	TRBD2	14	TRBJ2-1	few	CASSGRTSRDEQFF	TGTGCCAGCAGCGGGCGGACTAGTAGGGATGAGCAGTTCTTC
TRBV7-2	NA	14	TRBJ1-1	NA	CASSLARTSLVAFF	TGTGCCAGCAGCTTAGCTCGGACCAGTTTGGTGGCTTTCTTT
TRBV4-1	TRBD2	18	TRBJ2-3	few	CASSQVGRTRRNTDTQYF	TGCGCCAGCAGCCAAGTAGGACGGACTAGGAGGAACACAGATACGCAGTATTTT
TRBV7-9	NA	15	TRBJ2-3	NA	CASSLQGRGTDTQYF	TGTGCCAGCAGCTTACAGGGGCGGGGGACAGATACGCAGTATTTT
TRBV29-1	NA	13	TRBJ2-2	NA	CSVRTVGSGELFF	TGCAGCGTTCGGACCGTAGGTTCCGGGGAGCTGTTTTTT
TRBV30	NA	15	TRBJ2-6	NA	CVMLGTNSGANVLTF	TGTGTCATGCTGGGCACGAACTCTGGGGCCAACGTCCTGACTTTC
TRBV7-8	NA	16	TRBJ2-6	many	CASSLGPHSGANVLTF	TGTGCCAGCAGCTTAGGTCCGCACTCTGGGGCCAACGTCCTGACTTTC
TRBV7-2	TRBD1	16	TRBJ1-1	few	CASSLALGTGYNPAFF	TGTGCCAGCAGCTTAGCGCTTGGGACAGGGTATAATCCAGCTTTCTTT
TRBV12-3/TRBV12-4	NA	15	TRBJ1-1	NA	CASSLAGGGNTEAFF	TGTGCCAGCAGTTTAGCTGGGGGGGGGAACACTGAAGCTTTCTTT
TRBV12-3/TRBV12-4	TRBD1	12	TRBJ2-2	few	CAGQGNTGELFF	TGTGCGGGACAGGGGAACACCGGGGAGCTGTTTTTT
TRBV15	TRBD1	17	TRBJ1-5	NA	CATSRGGTGGNGQPQHF	TGTGCCACCAGCAGAGGGGGTACAGGGGGGAATGGTCAGCCCCAGCATTTT
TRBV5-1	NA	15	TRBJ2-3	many	CASSLGLASTDTQYF	TGCGCCAGCAGCTTGGGTCTAGCGAGCACAGATACGCAGTATTTT
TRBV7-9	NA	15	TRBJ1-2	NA	CASSNYRTSPTGYTF	TGTGCCAGCAGTAATTACAGAACCTCCCCAACTGGCTACACCTTC
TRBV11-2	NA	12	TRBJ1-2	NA	CASSLDFFGYTF	TGTGCCAGCAGCTTAGACTTTTTTGGCTACACCTTC
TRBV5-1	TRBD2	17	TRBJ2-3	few	CASSGAQTSGGSDTQYF	TGCGCCAGCAGCGGCGCGCAGACTAGCGGGGGGTCAGATACGCAGTATTTT
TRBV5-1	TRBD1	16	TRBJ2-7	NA	CASSVGTAPSSYEQYF	TGCGCCAGCAGCGTAGGGACAGCCCCCAGCTCCTACGAGCAGTACTTC
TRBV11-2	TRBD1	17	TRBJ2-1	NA	CASSSTGGPSSYNEQFF	TGTGCCAGCAGCTCGACAGGGGGCCCGAGCTCCTACAATGAGCAGTTCTTC
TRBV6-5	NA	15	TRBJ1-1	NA	CASSYSNRVNTEAFF	TGTGCCAGCAGTTACTCTAACCGGGTGAACACTGAAGCTTTCTTT
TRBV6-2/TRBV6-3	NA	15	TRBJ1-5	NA	CASSYMGNSNQPQHF	TGTGCCAGCAGTTACATGGGCAATAGCAATCAGCCCCAGCATTTT
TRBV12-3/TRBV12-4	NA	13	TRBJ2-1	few	CASRRGGNGEQFF	TGTGCCAGCAGAAGGGGTGGTAATGGTGAGCAGTTCTTC
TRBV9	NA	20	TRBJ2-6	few	CASSDSTLVPPFSGANVLTF	TGTGCCAGCAGTGACAGCACTTTAGTACCTCCCTTCTCTGGGGCCAACGTCCTGACTTTC
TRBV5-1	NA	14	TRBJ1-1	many	CASSLAAGNTEAFF	TGCGCCAGCAGCTTGGCGGCAGGGAACACTGAAGCTTTCTTT